Each of the 8 T cell receptor beta chains below was sequenced from the same sample in a study of human T cells and chemical hapten exposure. Documented time point: patch test 1, 2 weeks after DPC sensitization. The treatment denotes: therapeutic diphenylcyclopropenone sensitization with weekly scalp DPC. One entry per CDR3 protein results from TCRdb running MiXCR on the RACE reads. The table records about 120,000 distinct CDR3 sequences, about 12% of them present only once. The sequencing used whole blood, collected in connection with sensitization to the hapten diphenylcyclopropenone (DPC). All receptors derive from a woman aged 45-65 years with alopecia areata. Some clones in this sample may be carry-over from other donors' samples.

This clonotype has just a few counts. The gene calls are TRBV6-2 or TRBV6-3 and TRBJ2-5, with unresolved D. The V and J ends lost 5 bases and 5 bases respectively, with 21 bases between them. CDR3 length equals 16 residues. Germline CDR1 is MNHEY and CDR2 is SVGEGT. The CDR3 DNA is TGTGCCAGCAGTCCCCCGGGCTTGATTATGAGGGAGACCCAGTACTTC. Protein: CASSPPGLIMRETQYF.

This clonotype has only a few counts. As DNA, the CDR3 is TGCGCCAGCAGCGTGGGACAGGACCCTGACGAGCAGTACTTC. Translating it yields CASSVGQDPDEQYF. The chain recombines TRBV5-1 with TRBJ2-7; 8 bases align to TRBD1. The CDR3 runs 14 residues. Germline lookup yields CDR1 SGHRS and CDR2 YFSETQ. J was trimmed by 5 bases and V by 4 bases; bases with no gene match: 8.

This clonotype was counted many times. The chain recombines TRBV25-1 with TRBJ2-2; unclear D gene. Germline assignment: CDR1 MGHDK and CDR2 SYGVNS. The CDR3 sequence is 13 residues long. Between the trimmed V and J ends, which lost 1 base and 4 bases, there was a span of 4 bases. CDR3 bases: TGTGCCAGCAGTGAATCCTCCACCGGGGAGCTGTTTTTT. Its protein product is CASSESSTGELFF.

The sample holds a few counts of this clonotype. This chain uses TRBV11-2 with TRBJ1-2; a possible D gene is TRBD1 (6 bases). The V and J ends lost 5 bases and 1 base respectively, with 17 bases between them. This CDR3 comprises 16 residues. Per the germline V gene, CDR1 is SGHAT and CDR2 is FQNNGV. DNA of the CDR3: TGTGCCAGCAGCCCAGTCAAGACAGGAGTTAACTATGGCTACACCTTC. This codes for CASSPVKTGVNYGYTF.

This clonotype was observed at least ten times. The J gene is TRBJ2-2, the V gene TRBV7-9; D gene ambiguous. The germline V gene has CDR1 SEHNR and CDR2 FQNEAQ (reference sequence). This CDR3 spans 16 amino acids. Trimming cost V 4 bases and J 1 base, with 13 bases left between them. CDR3 sequence: CASSSRLGKNTGELFF. The CDR3, as DNA: TGTGCCAGCAGCTCTAGACTCGGCAAGAACACCGGGGAGCTGTTTTTT.

This clonotype was seen only a few times. The rearrangement joins TRBV10-3 to TRBJ1-1, with D uncertain. Per germline, CDR1 ENHRY and CDR2 SYGVKD. The CDR3 spans 12 residues. The V end lost 3 bases, the J end lost 5 bases, and 7 bases lay between the germline ends. CDR3 coding DNA: TGTGCCATCAGTGATTATCGGACTGAAGCTTTCTTT. Residues: CAISDYRTEAFF.

This clonotype came up many times. The CDR3 sequence is CASSLDKGTSGSFYEQYF. DNA for the CDR3: TGTGCCAGCAGTTTAGACAAGGGGACTAGCGGGAGTTTCTACGAGCAGTACTTC. The chain is built from TRBV12-3 or TRBV12-4 and TRBJ2-7; 14 bases line up with TRBD2. This CDR3 has 18 residues. The V gene end was trimmed by 1 base and the J gene end by 3 bases; junction bases not matched to a gene: 8.

This clonotype occurred a few times. This rearrangement joins TRBV28 to TRBJ1-1; D unclear. CDR1 is MDHEN, CDR2 SYDVKM, per germline. The CDR3 covers 11 residues. Trimming removed 7 bases from V and 4 bases from J, with 7 bases in between. In DNA, the CDR3 is TGTGCCAGCATGCGGGTCACTGAAGCTTTCTTT. Translated, it gives CASMRVTEAFF.